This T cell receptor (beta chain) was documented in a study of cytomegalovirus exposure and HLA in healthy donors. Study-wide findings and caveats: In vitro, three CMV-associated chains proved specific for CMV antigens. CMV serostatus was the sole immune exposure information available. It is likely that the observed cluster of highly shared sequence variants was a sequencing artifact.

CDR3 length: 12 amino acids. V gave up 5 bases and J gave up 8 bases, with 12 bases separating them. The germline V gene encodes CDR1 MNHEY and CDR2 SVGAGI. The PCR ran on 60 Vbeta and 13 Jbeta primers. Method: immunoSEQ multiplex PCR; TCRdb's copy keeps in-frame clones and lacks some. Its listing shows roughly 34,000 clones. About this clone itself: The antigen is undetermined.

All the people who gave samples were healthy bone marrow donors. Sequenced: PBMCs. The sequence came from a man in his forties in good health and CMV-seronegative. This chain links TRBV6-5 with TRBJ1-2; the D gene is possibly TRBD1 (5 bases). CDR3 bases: TGTGCCAGCAGTGACACCAGGGTAGGCTACACCTTC. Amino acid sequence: CASSDTRVGYTF.